This T cell receptor beta chain was sequenced in a study of shared T cell receptors in the human thymus. This clone was detected once. Assay used: immunoSEQ multiplex PCR; TCRdb lists only in-frame clones, some missing. The sample shows 700,000 or so clones, approximately 85% of them seen only once. Another study also made use of these data, one on human thymus T cells.

The receptor's source is a girl in the first two years of life with a congenital heart defect. The sequencing sample was made of thymocytes.

The CDR3 region is CASSLRDRQTSSYNSPLHF. CDR3 nucleotide sequence: TGTGCCAGCAGTTTACGCGACAGACAAACGAGCTCCTATAATTCACCCCTCCACTTT. The chain has TRBV27 and TRBJ1-6; the D gene is possibly TRBD1 (5 bases). CDR3 length equals 19 residues. The V end lost 2 bases, the J end lost 0 bases, and 17 bases lay between the germline ends. In germline, CDR1 is MNHEY, CDR2 SMNVEV (reference sequence).